These T cell receptor beta chains were read from a single sample in a study of response to subunit inactivated influenza vaccine. TCRdb re-called the RT-PCR reads through MiXCR, storing one row per CDR3 protein. The table includes 500,000 to 600,000 distinct CDR3 sequences, approximately 14% detected once. Source: PBMCs from blood, taken 11 to 12 days after vaccination. These receptors were collected from a man in his forties or fifties who received an inactivated influenza vaccine. CDR3s include the opening cysteine and the closing phenylalanine or tryptophan. A D gene is named only where the DNA matches it firmly. Size is omitted from some rows. Given values are once, few, many or a class for expanded clones.

>TRBV7-2|once|TRBJ1-2|12|-
CASSPGVPGYTF
TGTGCCAGCAGCCCGGGAGTCCCTGGCTACACCTTC
>TRBV30|few|TRBJ2-7|12|-
CAWSKGYYEQYF
TGTGCCTGGAGTAAGGGTTACTACGAGCAGTACTTC
>TRBV5-1|few|TRBJ2-3|16|TRBD1
CASSASQGALRDTQYF
TGCGCCAGCAGCGCGTCACAGGGGGCTCTTCGGGATACGCAGTATTTT
>TRBV7-9|-|TRBJ2-1|16|TRBD2
CAISARGRGSYNEQFF
TGTGCCATCAGCGCACGCGGGAGGGGCTCCTACAATGAGCAGTTCTTC
>TRBV10-3|-|TRBJ2-3|15|TRBD2
CAISDPAGVTDTQYF
TGTGCCATCAGTGATCCAGCGGGGGTCACAGATACGCAGTATTTT
>TRBV11-2|few|TRBJ1-6|15|-
CASSLAGSYNSPLHF
TGTGCCAGCAGCTTAGCGGGCAGCTATAATTCACCCCTCCACTTT
>TRBV5-1|-|TRBJ2-7|15|-
CASSWRTTEFGEQYF
TGCGCCAGCAGCTGGAGAACGACGGAATTTGGCGAGCAGTACTTC
>TRBV12-3/TRBV12-4|-|TRBJ1-2|14|TRBD1
CASSLRQGVYGYTF
TGTGCCAGCAGTCTAAGACAGGGAGTTTATGGCTACACCTTC
>TRBV12-3/TRBV12-4|-|TRBJ2-5|13|-
CASSIDPPGTQYF
TGTGCCAGCAGTATAGACCCTCCGGGGACCCAGTACTTC
>TRBV10-3|-|TRBJ2-3|16|TRBD2
CAISGTSGASTDTQYF
TGTGCCATCTCCGGGACTAGCGGGGCTAGCACAGATACGCAGTATTTT
>TRBV5-1|few|TRBJ2-7|14|-
CASSLGSGVGEQYF
TGCGCCAGCAGCTTGGGATCGGGAGTAGGCGAGCAGTACTTC
>TRBV7-8|-|TRBJ1-3|16|-
CASSPRGGLSGNTIYF
TGTGCCAGCAGCCCCCGGGGGGGACTCTCTGGAAACACCATATATTTT
>TRBV13|-|TRBJ2-7|22|TRBD2
CASSHRVGTLAEVTNYSYEQYF
TGTGCCAGCAGCCATAGGGTTGGGACCCTAGCGGAGGTGACCAATTACTCCTACGAGCAGTACTTC
>TRBV4-3|-|TRBJ1-4|15|-
CASSQGPGNYEKLFF
TGCGCCAGCAGCCAAGGCCCCGGGAACTATGAAAAACTGTTTTTT
>TRBV11-3|-|TRBJ2-7|17|-
CASSLDPSLRDTGEQYF
TGTGCCAGCAGCTTAGATCCCAGTTTACGGGACACCGGCGAGCAGTACTTC
>TRBV12-3/TRBV12-4|-|TRBJ2-7|13|-
CASSLARRAEQYF
TGTGCCAGCAGTTTAGCGCGGCGAGCCGAGCAGTACTTC
>TRBV6-2/TRBV6-3|-|TRBJ2-1|15|TRBD2
CASSRLAGGPSRQFF
TGTGCCAGCAGTCGACTAGCGGGGGGCCCCTCGAGGCAGTTCTTC
>TRBV18|-|TRBJ2-7|14|-
CASSPVLGIYEQYF
TGTGCCAGCTCACCAGTTCTGGGGATCTACGAGCAGTACTTC
>TRBV5-4|-|TRBJ2-3|18|TRBD2
CASSKGLAGGPGTDTQYF
TGTGCCAGCAGCAAGGGACTAGCGGGGGGGCCCGGCACAGATACGCAGTATTTT
>TRBV14|few|TRBJ2-1|16|TRBD2
CASSQYLAGAYNEQFF
TGTGCCAGCAGCCAGTACCTAGCGGGAGCGTACAATGAGCAGTTCTTC
>TRBV20-1|once|TRBJ2-1|15|TRBD2
CSARNSGRAYNEQFF
TGCAGTGCTAGGAATAGCGGGAGGGCCTACAATGAGCAGTTCTTC
>TRBV5-1|few|TRBJ2-1|14|TRBD1
CASSPGTGLYEQFF
TGCGCCAGCAGTCCCGGGACAGGGCTGTATGAGCAGTTCTTC
>TRBV6-2/TRBV6-3|few|TRBJ2-2|17|-
CASSYSTGRANTGELFF
TGTGCCAGCAGTTACTCGACGGGCAGGGCGAACACCGGGGAGCTGTTTTTT
>TRBV19|-|TRBJ2-2|16|-
CASSFPIGANTGELFF
TGTGCCAGTAGTTTCCCGATCGGCGCGAACACCGGGGAGCTGTTTTTT
>TRBV12-3/TRBV12-4|few|TRBJ2-5|15|TRBD1
CASTSRTGGWETQYF
TGTGCCAGCACCTCTCGAACAGGGGGATGGGAGACCCAGTACTTC
>TRBV30|-|TRBJ2-2|16|TRBD1
CAWSSWGQGNTGELFF
TGTGCCTGGAGTAGTTGGGGACAGGGGAACACCGGGGAGCTGTTTTTT
>TRBV10-3|few|TRBJ1-3|16|-
CAISESTPGIGNTIYF
TGTGCCATCAGTGAGTCGACTCCAGGGATTGGAAACACCATATATTTT
>TRBV20-1|-|TRBJ1-5|12|-
CSATNSGQPQHF
TGCAGTGCTACAAATTCAGGCCAGCCCCAGCATTTT
>TRBV29-1|-|TRBJ1-1|13|-
CSGGAGRNTEAFF
TGCAGCGGGGGTGCGGGCCGGAACACTGAAGCTTTCTTT
>TRBV6-2/TRBV6-3|-|TRBJ2-5|15|-
CASRKYSWGEETQYF
TGTGCCAGCAGAAAATACTCGTGGGGAGAAGAGACCCAGTACTTC
>TRBV7-8|few|TRBJ1-2|17|-
CASSPGVRPGFNYGYTF
TGTGCCAGCAGCCCAGGGGTCCGGCCTGGGTTCAACTATGGCTACACCTTC
>TRBV20-1|few|TRBJ2-5|13|-
CSATLSSRETQYF
TGCAGTGCTACCCTTTCGAGCCGGGAGACCCAGTACTTC
>TRBV20-1|few|TRBJ2-1|15|-
CSARDWDRTYNEQFF
TGCAGTGCTAGAGATTGGGATAGAACCTACAATGAGCAGTTCTTC
>TRBV12-3/TRBV12-4|-|TRBJ1-3|16|-
CASSPNTIRSGNTIYF
TGTGCCAGCAGTCCGAACACGATACGCTCTGGAAACACCATATATTTT
>TRBV7-2|-|TRBJ1-3|17|-
CASSEPGRLKAGNTIYF
TGTGCCAGCAGCGAGCCGGGACGACTGAAGGCTGGAAACACCATATATTTT